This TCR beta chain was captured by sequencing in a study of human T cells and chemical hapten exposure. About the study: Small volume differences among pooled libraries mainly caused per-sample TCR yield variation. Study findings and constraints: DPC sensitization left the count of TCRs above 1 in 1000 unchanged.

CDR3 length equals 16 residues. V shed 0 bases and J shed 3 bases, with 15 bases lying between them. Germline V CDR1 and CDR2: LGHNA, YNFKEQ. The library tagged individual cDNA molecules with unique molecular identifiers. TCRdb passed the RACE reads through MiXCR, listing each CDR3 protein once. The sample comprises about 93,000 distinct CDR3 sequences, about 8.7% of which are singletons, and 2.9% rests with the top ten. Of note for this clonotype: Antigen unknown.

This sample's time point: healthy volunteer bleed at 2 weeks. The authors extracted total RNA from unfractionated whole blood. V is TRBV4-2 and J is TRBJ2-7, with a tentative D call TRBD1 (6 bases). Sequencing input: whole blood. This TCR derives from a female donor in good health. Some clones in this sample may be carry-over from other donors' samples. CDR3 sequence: CASSQDLGTTHYEQYF. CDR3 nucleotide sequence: TGTGCCAGCAGCCAAGATCTGGGGACAACCCACTACGAGCAGTACTTC.